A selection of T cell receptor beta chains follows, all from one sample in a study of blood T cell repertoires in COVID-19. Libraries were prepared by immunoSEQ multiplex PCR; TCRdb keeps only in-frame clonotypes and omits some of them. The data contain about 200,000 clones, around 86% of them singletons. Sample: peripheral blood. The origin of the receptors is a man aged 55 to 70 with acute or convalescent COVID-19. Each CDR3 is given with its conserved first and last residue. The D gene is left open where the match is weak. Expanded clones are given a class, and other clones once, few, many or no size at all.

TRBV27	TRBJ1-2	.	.	CASSKQGYGYTF	TGTGCCAGCAGCAAACAGGGATATGGCTACACCTTC
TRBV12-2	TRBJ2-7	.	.	CASRLGVRGDRYEQYF	TGTGCAAGTCGCTTAGGGGTCCGGGGGGACCGCTACGAGCAGTACTTC
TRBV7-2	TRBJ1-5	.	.	CASSLVAAGVSNQPQHF	TGTGCCAGCAGCTTAGTCGCGGCGGGGGTTAGCAATCAGCCCCAGCATTTT
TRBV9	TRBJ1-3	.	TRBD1	CASSPRQGIFGNTIYF	TGTGCCAGCAGCCCAAGACAGGGGATTTTTGGAAACACCATATATTTT
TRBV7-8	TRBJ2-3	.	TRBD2	CASSTAAGGTTDTQYF	TGTGCCAGCAGCACGGCAGCGGGGGGTACCACAGATACGCAGTATTTT
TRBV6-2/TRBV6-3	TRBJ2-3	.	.	CASSFYPSSASGDTQYF	TGTGCCAGCAGTTTCTATCCTAGCTCAGCATCGGGCGATACGCAGTATTTT
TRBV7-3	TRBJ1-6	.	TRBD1	CASSLQGQFNSPLHF	TGTGCCAGCAGCCTCCAGGGACAGTTTAATTCACCCCTCCACTTT
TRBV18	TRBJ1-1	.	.	CASSPGAKAEAFF	TGTGCCAGCTCACCAGGGGCTAAGGCTGAAGCTTTCTTT
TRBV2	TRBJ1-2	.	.	CASSFDRIYGYTF	TGTGCCAGCAGTTTTGACAGGATCTATGGCTACACCTTC
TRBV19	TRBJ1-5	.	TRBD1	CASSPGTGVSNQPQHF	TGTGCCAGTAGCCCTGGGACAGGGGTTAGCAATCAGCCCCAGCATTTT
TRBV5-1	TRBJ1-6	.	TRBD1	CASSPRQGDNSPLHF	TGCGCCAGCAGCCCCAGACAGGGGGATAATTCACCCCTCCACTTT
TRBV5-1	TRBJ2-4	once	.	CASSLASLPEAKNIQYF	TGCGCCAGCAGCTTGGCCTCTCTCCCGGAGGCCAAAAACATTCAGTACTTC
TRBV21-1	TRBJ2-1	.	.	CASSKGPGVERGGLKYEQFF	TGTGCCAGCAGCAAAGGTCCCGGTGTGGAGCGGGGGGGCCTAAAATATGAGCAGTTCTTC
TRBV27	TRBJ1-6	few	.	CASSLSISGRAYNSPLHF	TGTGCCAGCAGTTTATCGATAAGCGGCCGCGCATATAATTCACCCCTCCACTTT
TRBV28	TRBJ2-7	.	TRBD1	CASSTGTGNYEQYF	TGTGCCAGCAGTACCGGGACAGGGAACTACGAGCAGTACTTC
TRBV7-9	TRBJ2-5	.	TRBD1	CASDSTGGRGETQYF	TGTGCCAGCGACTCAACAGGGGGCCGCGGAGAGACCCAGTACTTC
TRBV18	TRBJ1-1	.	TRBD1	CASSPGQGYTEAFF	TGTGCCAGCTCACCAGGACAGGGCTACACTGAAGCTTTCTTT
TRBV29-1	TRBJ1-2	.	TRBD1	CSVTGTGYYGYTF	TGCAGCGTGACCGGGACAGGGTACTATGGCTACACCTTC
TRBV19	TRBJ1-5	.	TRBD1	CASRRTGDQPQHF	TGTGCCAGTAGGCGGACAGGGGATCAGCCCCAGCATTTT
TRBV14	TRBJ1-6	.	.	CASSLGRGSPLHF	TGTGCCAGCAGCCTAGGTAGGGGTTCACCCCTCCACTTT
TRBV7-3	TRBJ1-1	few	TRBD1	CASSRSGTGTLNTEAFF	TGTGCCAGCAGCAGATCTGGGACAGGCACCTTGAACACTGAAGCTTTCTTT
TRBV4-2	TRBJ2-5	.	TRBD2	CASSQGRLTSGGETQYF	TGTGCCAGCAGCCAAGGCCGACTAACTAGCGGGGGGGAGACCCAGTACTTC
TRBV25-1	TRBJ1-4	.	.	CASSINSPTNEKLFF	TGTGCCAGCAGCATAAACAGCCCAACTAATGAAAAACTGTTTTTT
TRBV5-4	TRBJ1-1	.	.	CASSLPSGPMNTEAFF	TGTGCCAGCAGCTTGCCGAGCGGCCCCATGAACACTGAAGCTTTCTTT
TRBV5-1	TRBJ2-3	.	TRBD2	CASSVSGVRTDTQYF	TGCGCCAGCAGCGTAAGCGGGGTTCGCACAGATACGCAGTATTTT
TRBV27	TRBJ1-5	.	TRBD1	CASSWTGGKNQPQHF	TGTGCCAGCAGCTGGACAGGGGGCAAAAATCAGCCCCAGCATTTT
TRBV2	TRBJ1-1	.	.	CATWSTEAFF	TGTGCCACCTGGAGCACTGAAGCTTTCTTT
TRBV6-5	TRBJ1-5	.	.	CASSRQNNQPQHF	TGTGCCAGCAGTAGACAGAACAATCAGCCCCAGCATTTT
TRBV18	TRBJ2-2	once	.	CASSPGRATTGELFF	TGTGCCAGCTCACCGGGCAGGGCAACCACCGGGGAGCTGTTTTTT
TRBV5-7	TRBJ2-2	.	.	CASSPGRGRGYTGELFF	TGTGCCAGCAGCCCTGGACGTGGCAGGGGTTACACCGGGGAGCTGTTTTTT
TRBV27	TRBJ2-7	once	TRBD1	CASSARDRGWEQYF	TGTGCCAGCTCTGCCCGGGACAGGGGATGGGAGCAGTACTTC
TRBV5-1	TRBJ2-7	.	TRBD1	CASSKGTGGAEQYF	TGCGCCAGCAGCAAGGGGACAGGGGGCGCAGAGCAGTACTTC
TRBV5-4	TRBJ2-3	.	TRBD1	CASRLDRGTDTQYF	TGTGCCAGCAGATTAGACAGGGGGACAGATACGCAGTATTTT
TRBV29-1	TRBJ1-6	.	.	CSVASGTDNSPLHF	TGCAGCGTCGCCTCCGGGACTGATAATTCACCCCTCCACTTT
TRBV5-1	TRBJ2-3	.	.	CASTPPGQLDTQYF	TGCGCCAGCACCCCCCCAGGACAGCTAGATACGCAGTATTTT
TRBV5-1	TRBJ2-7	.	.	CASSFIRDTSYEQYF	TGCGCCAGCAGTTTCATCCGGGACACCTCCTACGAGCAGTACTTC
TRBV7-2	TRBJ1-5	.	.	CASSLGHYNQPQHF	TGTGCCAGCAGCTTAGGACATTACAATCAGCCCCAGCATTTT
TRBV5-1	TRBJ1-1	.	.	CASSPKAGFLTEAFF	TGCGCCAGCAGCCCCAAAGCCGGGTTTCTCACTGAAGCTTTCTTT
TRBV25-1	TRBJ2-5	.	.	CASSSTTSWETQYF	TGTGCCAGCAGCAGTACAACCTCCTGGGAGACCCAGTACTTC
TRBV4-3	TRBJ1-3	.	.	CASSQDRAPGGTGNTIYF	TGCGCCAGCAGCCAAGATCGGGCCCCGGGGGGTACTGGAAACACCATATATTTT
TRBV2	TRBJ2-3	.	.	CASSGPADTQYF	TGTGCCAGCAGTGGGCCTGCAGATACGCAGTATTTT
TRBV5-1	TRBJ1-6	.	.	CASSLKAGDNSPLHF	TGCGCCAGCAGCTTGAAGGCAGGGGATAATTCACCCCTCCACTTT
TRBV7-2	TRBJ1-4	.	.	CASSLAGGANEKLFF	TGTGCCAGCAGCTTAGCTGGGGGGGCTAATGAAAAACTGTTTTTT
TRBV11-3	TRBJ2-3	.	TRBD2	CASSFRGSGERKDTQYF	TGTGCCAGCAGCTTTAGGGGTAGCGGGGAAAGAAAGGATACGCAGTATTTT
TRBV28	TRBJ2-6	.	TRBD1	CATWTGEAGANVLTF	TGTGCCACCTGGACAGGGGAGGCTGGGGCCAACGTCCTGACTTTC
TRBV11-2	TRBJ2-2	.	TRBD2	CASRPGGGPAGELFF	TGTGCCAGCAGGCCCGGGGGGGGCCCGGCCGGGGAGCTGTTTTTT
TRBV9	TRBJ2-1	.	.	CASSAPGEQFF	TGTGCCAGCAGCGCCCCGGGTGAGCAGTTCTTC
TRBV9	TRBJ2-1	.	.	CASSATLDPDREQFF	TGTGCCAGCAGCGCAACTCTAGACCCGGATAGAGAGCAGTTCTTC
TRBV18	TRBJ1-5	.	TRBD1	CASSPGQGNQPQHF	TGTGCCAGCTCACCGGGACAGGGGAATCAGCCCCAGCATTTT
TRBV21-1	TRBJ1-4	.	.	CASSAWPTGGAGEKLFF	TGTGCCAGCAGCGCCTGGCCGACAGGGGGCGCCGGTGAAAAACTGTTTTTT
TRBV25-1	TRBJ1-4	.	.	CASSESDKRSEKLFF	TGTGCCAGCAGTGAATCTGACAAGAGATCTGAAAAACTGTTTTTT
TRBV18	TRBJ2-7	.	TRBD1	CASSPKGQVYEQYF	TGTGCCAGCTCACCAAAGGGACAGGTCTACGAGCAGTACTTC
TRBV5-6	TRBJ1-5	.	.	CASSLEAGLNQPQHF	TGTGCCAGCAGCTTAGAGGCGGGACTGAATCAGCCCCAGCATTTT
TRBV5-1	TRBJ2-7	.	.	CASSLQDALSYEQYF	TGCGCCAGCAGCTTACAGGACGCCTTATCCTACGAGCAGTACTTC
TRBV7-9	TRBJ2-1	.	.	CASSLGGTGFGYNEQFF	TGTGCCAGCAGCTTAGGGGGAACAGGGTTCGGATACAATGAGCAGTTCTTC